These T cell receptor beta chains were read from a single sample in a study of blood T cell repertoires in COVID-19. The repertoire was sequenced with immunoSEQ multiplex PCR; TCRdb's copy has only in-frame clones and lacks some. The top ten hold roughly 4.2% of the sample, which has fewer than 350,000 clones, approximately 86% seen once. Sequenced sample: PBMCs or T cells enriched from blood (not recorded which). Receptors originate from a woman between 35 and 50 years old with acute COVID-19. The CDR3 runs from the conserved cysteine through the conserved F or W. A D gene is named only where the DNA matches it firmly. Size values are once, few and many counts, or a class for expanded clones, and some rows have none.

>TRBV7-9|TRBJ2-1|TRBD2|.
CASRGDFAGGRTTYNEQFF
TGTGCCAGCAGGGGAGATTTTGCGGGCGGGAGGACCACCTACAATGAGCAGTTCTTC
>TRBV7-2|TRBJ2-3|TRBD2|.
CASSSQWTSGSSDTQYF
TGTGCCAGCAGCTCCCAATGGACTAGCGGGAGTTCTGATACGCAGTATTTT
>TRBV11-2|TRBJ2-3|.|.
CASSLDLVADTQYF
TGTGCCAGCAGCTTAGATCTAGTGGCAGATACGCAGTATTTT
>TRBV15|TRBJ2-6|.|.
CATSRDLSSGANVLTF
TGTGCCACCAGCAGAGATTTGAGCTCTGGGGCCAACGTCCTGACTTTC
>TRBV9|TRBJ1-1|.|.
CASSGRERNTEAFF
TGTGCCAGCAGCGGACGGGAGCGGAACACTGAAGCTTTCTTT
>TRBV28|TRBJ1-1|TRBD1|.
CASKITGGWRAFF
TGTGCCAGCAAGATAACAGGGGGCTGGAGAGCTTTCTTT
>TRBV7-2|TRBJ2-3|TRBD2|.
CASSLAGAGSTDTQYF
TGTGCCAGCAGCTTGGCGGGAGCGGGGTCGACAGATACGCAGTATTTT
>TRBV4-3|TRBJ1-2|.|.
CASSVQVFNYGYTF
TGCGCCAGCAGCGTCCAGGTTTTTAACTATGGCTACACCTTC
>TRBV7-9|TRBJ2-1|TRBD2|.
CASSLLVGTSGSSGQFF
TGTGCCAGCAGCTTACTAGTAGGGACTAGCGGGAGTTCAGGGCAGTTCTTC
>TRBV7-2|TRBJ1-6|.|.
CASSLVGRAVNSPLHF
TGTGCCAGCAGCTTAGTCGGCAGGGCTGTGAATTCACCCCTCCACTTT
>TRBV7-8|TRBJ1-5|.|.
CASSLESVVNQPQHF
TGTGCCAGCAGCTTAGAGTCGGTGGTAAATCAGCCCCAGCATTTT
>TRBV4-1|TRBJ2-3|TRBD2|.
CASSQDGWVLTSALDTQYF
TGCGCCAGCAGCCAAGATGGGTGGGTGCTGACTAGCGCTCTAGATACGCAGTATTTT
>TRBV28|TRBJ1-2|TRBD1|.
CASSFSGTGGGYTF
TGTGCCAGCAGTTTTAGTGGGACAGGAGGTGGCTACACCTTC
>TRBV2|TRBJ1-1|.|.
CAKQARGLNTEAFF
TGTGCGAAGCAGGCGCGGGGGTTGAACACTGAAGCTTTCTTT
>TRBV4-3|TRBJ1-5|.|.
CASSQERGMYQPQHF
TGCGCCAGCAGCCAAGAGCGGGGGATGTATCAGCCCCAGCATTTT
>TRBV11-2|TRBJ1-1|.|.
CASSFQGPMNTEAFF
TGTGCCAGCAGCTTCCAGGGTCCCATGAACACTGAAGCTTTCTTT
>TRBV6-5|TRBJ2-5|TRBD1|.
CASQTGGAKTQYF
TGTGCCAGCCAGACAGGGGGCGCGAAGACCCAGTACTTC
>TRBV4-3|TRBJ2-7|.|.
CASSQGGEFRRVSYEQYF
TGCGCCAGCAGCCAAGGGGGGGAGTTCCGCCGGGTATCCTACGAGCAGTACTTC
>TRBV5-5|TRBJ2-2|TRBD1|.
CASSPGQGSGELFF
TGTGCCAGCAGCCCGGGACAGGGGTCCGGGGAGCTGTTTTTT
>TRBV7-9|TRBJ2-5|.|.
CASRSGRGRWGDQYF
TGTGCCAGCAGGTCTGGCCGGGGGAGGTGGGGAGACCAGTACTTC
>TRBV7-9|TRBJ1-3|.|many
CASSFMGQVTGNTIYF
TGTGCCAGCAGCTTTATGGGGCAGGTTACTGGAAACACCATATATTTT